The rows below give T cell receptor beta chains drawn from one sample of a study of T cells in Graves' hyperthyroidism and ophthalmopathy. TCRdb re-called the multiplex PCR reads with MiXCR, one entry per CDR3 protein. The data show roughly 380,000 distinct CDR3 sequences, with approximately 15% seen just once and approximately 10% held by the top ten. Sequencing was carried out using blood. The receptors were sampled from a woman between 55 and 75 years old with Graves' hyperthyroidism. Each CDR3 is given with its conserved first and last residue. Each record gives: clone size, V gene, D gene, CDR3 length, CDR3 protein. D genes are given only for firm matches. Expanded clones are given a class, and other clones once, few, many or no size at all.

>many|TRBV20-1|NA|17
CSARDQGLADPRETQYF
>few|TRBV29-1|NA|10
CSAAEETQYF
>NA|TRBV5-1|NA|15
CASSWGPGTNQPQHF
>many|TRBV11-3|NA|15
CASSLDGGGGETQYF
>few|TRBV7-9|NA|15
CASSSPRTANTEAFF
>many|TRBV28|NA|14
CASSLTRRAGEQYF
>many|TRBV5-1|NA|14
CASSLEAGAHEQYF
>NA|TRBV24-1|TRBD2|15
CATSDPGTITGELFF
>many|TRBV11-1|NA|14
CASSPRRGGETQYF
>many|TRBV7-2|NA|16
CASSLGTDYSTDTQYF
>many|TRBV11-3|NA|14
CASSFRGGGETQYF
>NA|TRBV28|TRBD2|14
CASMERGKSYEQYF
>NA|TRBV5-1|NA|13
CASSLGVRWDYTF
>NA|TRBV5-5|NA|16
CASRGAGRGGRDTQYF
>many|TRBV12-3/TRBV12-4|TRBD2|17
CASSFRGLAGSEFELFF